This T cell receptor beta chain was sequenced during a study of blood T cell repertoires in COVID-19. Measured with immunoSEQ multiplex PCR; TCRdb has only the in-frame clones, and not every one. The sample gives more than 70,000 clones, approximately 86% of which show up once; under 8.5% is in the top ten. J was trimmed by 3 bases and V by 2 bases; bases with no gene match: 4. This CDR3 contains 15 residues. CDR1 is MNHEY, CDR2 SVGEGT, per germline. This clone was detected only once. Material for sequencing was peripheral blood. The chain recombines TRBV6-2 or TRBV6-3 with TRBJ2-7, with 10 bases aligning to TRBD2. This TCR derives from a man in his fifties or sixties with acute or convalescent COVID-19. CDR3 protein: CASSYVLAGDYEQYF. CDR3 coding DNA: TGTGCCAGCAGTTACGTCCTAGCGGGAGACTACGAGCAGTACTTC.